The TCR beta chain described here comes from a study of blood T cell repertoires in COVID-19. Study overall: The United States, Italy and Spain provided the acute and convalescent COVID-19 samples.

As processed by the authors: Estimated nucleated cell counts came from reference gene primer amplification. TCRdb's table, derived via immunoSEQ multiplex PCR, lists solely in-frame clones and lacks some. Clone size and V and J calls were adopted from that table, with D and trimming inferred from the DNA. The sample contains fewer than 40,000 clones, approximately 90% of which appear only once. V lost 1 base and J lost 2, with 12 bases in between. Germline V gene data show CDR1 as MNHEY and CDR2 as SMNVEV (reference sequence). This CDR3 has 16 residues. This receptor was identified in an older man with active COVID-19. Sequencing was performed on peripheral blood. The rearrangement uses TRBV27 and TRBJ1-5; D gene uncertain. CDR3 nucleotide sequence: TGTGCCAGCAGTTTATTGCGGTTGAGAGGCAATCAGCCCCAGCATTTT. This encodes CASSLLRLRGNQPQHF.